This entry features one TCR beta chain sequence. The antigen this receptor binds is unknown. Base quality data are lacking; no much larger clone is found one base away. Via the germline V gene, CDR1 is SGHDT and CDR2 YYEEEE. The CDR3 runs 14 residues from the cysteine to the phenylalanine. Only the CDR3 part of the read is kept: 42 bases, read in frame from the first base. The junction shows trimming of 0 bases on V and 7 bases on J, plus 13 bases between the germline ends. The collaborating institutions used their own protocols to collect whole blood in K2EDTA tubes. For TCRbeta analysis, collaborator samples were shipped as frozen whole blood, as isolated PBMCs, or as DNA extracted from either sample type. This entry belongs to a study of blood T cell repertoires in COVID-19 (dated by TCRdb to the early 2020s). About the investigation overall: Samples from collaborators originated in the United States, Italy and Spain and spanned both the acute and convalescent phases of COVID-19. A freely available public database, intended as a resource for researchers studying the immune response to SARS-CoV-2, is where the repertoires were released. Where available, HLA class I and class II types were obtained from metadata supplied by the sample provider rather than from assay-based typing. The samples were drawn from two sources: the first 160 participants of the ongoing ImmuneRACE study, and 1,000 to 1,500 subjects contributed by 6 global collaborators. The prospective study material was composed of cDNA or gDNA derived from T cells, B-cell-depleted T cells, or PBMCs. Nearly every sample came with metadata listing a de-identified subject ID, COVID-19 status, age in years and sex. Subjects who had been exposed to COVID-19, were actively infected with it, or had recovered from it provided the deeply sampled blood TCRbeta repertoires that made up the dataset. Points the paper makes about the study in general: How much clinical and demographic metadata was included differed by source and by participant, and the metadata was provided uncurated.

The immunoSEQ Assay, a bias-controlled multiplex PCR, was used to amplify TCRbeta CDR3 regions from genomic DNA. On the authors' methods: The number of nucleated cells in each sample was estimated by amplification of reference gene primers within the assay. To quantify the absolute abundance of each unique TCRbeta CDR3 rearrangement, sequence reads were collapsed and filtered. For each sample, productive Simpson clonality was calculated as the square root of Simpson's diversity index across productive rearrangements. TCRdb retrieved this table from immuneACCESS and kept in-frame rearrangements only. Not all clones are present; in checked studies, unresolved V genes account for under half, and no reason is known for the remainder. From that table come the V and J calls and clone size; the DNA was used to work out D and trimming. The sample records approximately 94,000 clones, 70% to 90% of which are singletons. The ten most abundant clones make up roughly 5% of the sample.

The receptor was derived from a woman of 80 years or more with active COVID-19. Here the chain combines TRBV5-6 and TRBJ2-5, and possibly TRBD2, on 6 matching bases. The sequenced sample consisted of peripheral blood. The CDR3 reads CASSLAAPGGTQYF. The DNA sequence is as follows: TGTGCCAGCAGCTTGGCGGCCCCCGGGGGGACCCAGTACTTC.